This TCR beta chain was documented in a study of cytomegalovirus exposure and HLA in healthy donors (dated by TCRdb to 2015 to 2018). About the study as a whole: According to an earlier analysis of around 600 of the donors, some 180 million T cells yielded approximately 120 million unique TCR beta sequences and roughly 280 Gb of sequence data. Among roughly 370 genotyped donors of the cohort, an average of around 240,000 unique TCR beta nucleotide sequences were sequenced per donor, roughly a sixth of them non-productive. Because of strong linkage in the cohort, four or five DR-DQ haplotypes were treated as single units for association and clustering. Typing coverage differed by locus: A, B, C, DRB1 and DQB1 were typed in about 620-630 donors, DQA1 in 500 to 550, DPA1 in 606, and DPB1 in about 450. Besides the first cohort of roughly 700 subjects, a separate validation cohort made up of roughly 120 different subjects was used. In a later analysis, previously published TCR beta repertoires from roughly 710 donors were re-analyzed and high-resolution HLA genotyping was added so that TCR occurrence patterns could be studied. Genome-wide SNP genotypes for about 65% of the 666 donors were used in a later genetic analysis, which treated that subset as a discovery cohort. High-throughput TCR immunosequencing, statistical association of individual TCRs with disease status, and machine learning were combined to predict cytomegalovirus infection status. The later analysis used no new phenotypic data to find candidate immune exposures, relying instead on TCR beta sequences and their occurrence across donors. The study profiled the T cell repertoires of about 640 subjects by immunosequencing and related them to cytomegalovirus serostatus. An early release covering some 640 HLA-typed donors comprised approximately 300 gigabases of sequencing data and 85 million or so unique TCR sequences. All discovery cohort repertoires had been generated on a single sequencing platform. Donor age, sex, ethnicity and CMV serostatus were collected together with the repertoire data. Both class I and class II loci were covered by HLA typing, at four-digit resolution. Of the 350 to 450 genotyped donors, 65% to 90% fell in the genetic ancestry cluster associated with self-reported Caucasian donors. The study aimed to test whether signatures of past pathogen exposure could be identified by cataloging public T cell receptors. An earlier analysis of about 600 of the donors used high-throughput TCR beta sequencing to judge whether each TCR beta V gene segment behaved as functional or pseudogenic. General conclusions and limits of the study: Broadly in line with IMGT annotations, most TCR beta V segments showed up in productive rearrangements about 90% or about 30% of the time in an earlier analysis of several hundred of the donors. Assigning TCR associations to individual alleles was difficult when HLA alleles, especially DR and DQ, strongly co-occurred. A few of the identified cytomegalovirus-associated TCR beta chains were confirmed in vitro to be specific for cytomegalovirus antigens. The presence/absence analyses assumed that sequencing depth was roughly uniform across donors, and that assumption may not be true. Compared with equally common non-associated chains, HLA-associated TCR beta chains in a later analysis were more clonally expanded and had lower generation probabilities. According to a later analysis, TCR association rates differed among HLA loci, with DRB1 alleles showing the most associated TCRs and HLA-C alleles showing the fewest. The study listed 150 to 200 TCR beta chains as associated with cytomegalovirus. Several of the top co-occurrence clusters appeared to be linked to parvovirus B19, influenza, CMV and Epstein-Barr virus, according to a later analysis. A later genetic analysis reported fewer N-insertions in productive TCRs among donors in an Asian-associated ancestry cluster than the roughly 620-donor mean. A later analysis found that most CMV-associated TCR beta chains appeared HLA-restricted, with HLA associations seemingly driven largely by CMV exposure. A further reported finding was that TCR beta sequences accurately predicted the HLA-A and HLA-B alleles for most subjects in the first cohort. Only TCR beta chains were sequenced in this cohort, and the absence of alpha or paired-chain data limited detectable features. In both the original and validation cohorts, the classifier was reported to diagnose cytomegalovirus status with high specificity and sensitivity. Across donors, most TCR sequences were observed very rarely, whereas some public TCRs were present in many individuals. The authors suggested that the approach could potentially be extended to other disease states and immunological phenotypes. V-gene and J-gene trimming of TCR beta chains was associated with a missense DCLRE1C variant in a later genetic analysis, and the association was replicated in an independent cohort. A cluster of highly shared sequence variants was judged likely to represent a technical artifact of the sequencing pipeline. Linkage disequilibrium might explain the correlated functional status among segregating V segments, but an unknown experimental factor could not be excluded. Because HLA typing was missing for some donors at each locus, association tests included only the typed subset. Some IMGT-functional V segments, including TRBV6-2 and TRBV6-3, could not be distinguished by the 87-base-pair reads and were therefore excluded. The earlier analysis of 450 to 700 of the donors excluded roughly 17 rarely observed V segments, including chromosome 9 orphons, because counts were too low. CMV serostatus was the only immune exposure information available for the cohort. In a later analysis, about 17,000 TCR beta sequences were associated with specific HLA alleles at a false discovery rate of 0.05.

In total, approximately 610 healthy bone marrow donors made up the cohort. All cohort members were sampled while nominally healthy, although unrecorded immune exposures were likely present. The donor tested CMV seropositive, placing the donor among the 310 or so seropositive members of the cohort. Every donor gave a peripheral blood sample, and the peripheral blood mononuclear cells from that sample were used for TCR beta sequencing. The Qiagen DNeasy Blood Extraction Kit was used to extract genomic DNA from the blood cell samples. CDR1 is given as ENHRY and CDR2 as SYGVKD, both from the germline V gene. V has 8 bases trimmed and J has 5 bases trimmed; junction bases matching no gene number 12. From the cysteine through the phenylalanine, the CDR3 covers 15 amino acids. Here the CDR3 DNA is all that survives: 45 bases in frame from base 1. Note on this clone: What antigen it recognizes has not been identified. No quality values exist for individual bases; no much larger clone is one base distant.

The library was generated by the immunoSEQ multiplex PCR assay. The multiplex PCR relied on a mix of 60 forward primers for TCR Vbeta segments and 13 reverse primers for TCR Jbeta segments. The CDR3 region of rearranged TCR beta genes was amplified from genomic DNA with a multiplex PCR assay. Amplified TCR beta libraries were sequenced as 87-base-pair reads on the Illumina HiSeq System. From the authors' description of their analysis: A later analysis tallied roughly 80 million unique TCR beta chains across the 660 or so repertoires, and approximately 12 million of those chains were shared by two or more donors. A nearest-neighbor algorithm error-corrected the raw reads and collapsed the reads into unique sequences, merging closely related sequences to remove PCR and sequencing errors. Alignment of CDR3 sequences to IMGT reference sequences was used to assign V, D and J gene segments. For a sequence to be retained, a match of at least six nucleotides to both a V gene segment and a J gene segment was required. A rearrangement counted as productive if the CDR3 had no stop codons and remained in frame with V and J, and every other rearrangement counted as non-productive. Following IMGT convention, CDR3 was defined as the stretch from the second conserved V-encoded cysteine up to the conserved J-encoded phenylalanine. In an earlier analysis of approximately 500 of the donors, sequences lacking an unambiguous match to a single V gene segment were excluded. An earlier analysis of just under 600 of the donors called V segments functional above 56.7% productive rearrangements and segregating when the between-donor standard deviation exceeded 5%. A statistical classification framework was developed to diagnose cytomegalovirus status using the catalog of TCR beta chain sequences. A later analysis assigned V and J genes by comparing TCR nucleotide sequences with IMGT/GENE-DB human TR gene sequences. In a later analysis, CDR3 sequences and most-parsimonious VDJ recombination scenarios were assigned using the TCRdist pipeline. In a later analysis, each TCR beta chain was defined by its CDR3 amino acid sequence together with its V-gene family, and reads without a unique V-gene family were excluded. To address suspected cross-contamination and a sequencing artifact, a later analysis removed around 590 highly shared, low-generation-probability nucleotide sequences. In a later analysis, a clonal expansion index for each public chain was calculated from normalized within-repertoire ranks of inferred template counts. In a later analysis, generation probabilities were computed with a VDJ recombination model fitted to out-of-frame rearrangements, and the resulting probabilities were checked against IGoR. In a later analysis, TCR-TCR, TCR-HLA and TCR-CMV co-occurrence was scored with hypergeometric tests, and a repertoire-size bias correction was applied to TCR pairs. In a later analysis, false discovery rates were estimated by permuting HLA or CMV assignments 20 times. In a later analysis, co-occurring TCRs were grouped using DBSCAN, and TCRdist sequence similarity was added for clustering within HLA-allele-positive subsets. Co-occurrence clustering excluded repertoires with fewer than 30,000 or more than 120,000 public chains, plus five with anomalous nucleotide sharing. TCRdb stores this immuneACCESS table with in-frame sequences only. Part of the clones is absent; in the studies checked, under half of the shortfall reflects unresolved V genes, and no reason is known for the rest. The DNA was the basis for D and trimming; V, J and clone size are from that table. The sample table holds tens of thousands of clones, of which roughly three quarters were seen once. Roughly 22% of the sample comes from the top ten.

Input material: PBMCs. The chain was built from TRBV10-3 and TRBJ1-1, with 9 central nucleotides matching TRBD1. This TCR was recovered from a woman aged 40 to 50 in good health and CMV-seropositive. The sequence in DNA is TGTGCCATCGGTTCCACAGGGGGCTTTGTGACTGAAGCTTTCTTT. Its translation is CAIGSTGGFVTEAFF.